The 8 T cell receptor beta chains below were found in one sample sequenced in a study of glioma-infiltrating T cells after dendritic cell vaccination. Libraries were prepared by immunoSEQ multiplex PCR; TCRdb keeps only in-frame clonotypes and omits some of them. The sample has 110,000 or so clones; roughly 90% are singletons. The time point denotes: after dendritic cell vaccination, including at tumor progression/relapse. The sequences come from blood, collected after dendritic cell vaccination. The receptors shown here come from a human donor with glioblastoma.

V gene TRBV9 combines with J gene TRBJ2-6, with TRBD1 matching 8 bases. V lost 9 bases to trimming and J lost 4 bases; unmatched junction nucleotides: 6. This CDR3 contains 14 residues. Germline CDR1 reads SGDLS; CDR2 reads YYNGEE. CDR3 sequence reads: CATSTGAGANVLTF. The CDR3 DNA reads TGTGCCACCTCGACAGGGGCCGGGGCCAACGTCCTGACTTTC.

The rearrangement links TRBV5-1 to TRBJ2-2; weak D call: TRBD1 (5 bases). The germline V and J ends were trimmed by 0 bases and 6 bases, with 12 bases remaining between them. The CDR3 loop spans 15 amino acids. Germline V gives CDR1 SGHRS, CDR2 YFSETQ. The DNA for the CDR3 is TGCGCCAGCAGCTTGGCTGGCAGGGTGGCCGGGGAGCTGTTTTTT. Residues: CASSLAGRVAGELFF.

This clone is a singleton in its sample. The rearrangement links TRBV5-1 to TRBJ2-7; perhaps TRBD2 as D (6 bases). V lost 6 bases, J lost 0 bases, and 16 bases lay in between. This CDR3 is built from 15 residues. CDR1 is SGHRS, CDR2 YFSETQ, per germline. DNA for the CDR3: TGCGCCAGCAACATCGGGGGTTTACTCTCCTACGAGCAGTACTTC. Protein product: CASNIGGLLSYEQYF.

This clone was found once. The gene calls are TRBV5-6 and TRBJ1-2, with 10 positions matching TRBD1. Germline CDR1 and CDR2: SGHDT and YYEEEE. This CDR3 has 14 amino acids. The V gene end was trimmed by 4 bases and the J gene end by 8 bases; junction bases not matched to a gene: 8. DNA for the CDR3: TGTGCCAGCAGCCCAGACAGGGGGCATGTAGGCTACACCTTC. Its translation is CASSPDRGHVGYTF.

The chain is built from TRBV7-9 and TRBJ2-7, with 8 positions matching TRBD2. The CDR3 sequence is 14 residues long. With V trimmed by 5 bases and J by 1 base, 4 bases remained unmatched. CDR1 SEHNR and CDR2 FQNEAQ come from the germline V gene (reference sequence). For the CDR3, the DNA is TGTGCCAGCAGCCCGCGGGGGGTTTCCTACGAGCAGTACTTC. Its protein product is CASSPRGVSYEQYF.

The V and J genes are TRBV11-3 and TRBJ2-7; D is undetermined. Between the trimmed V and J ends, which lost 1 base and 0 bases, there was a span of 13 bases. The CDR3 has 16 residues. Germline CDR1 is SGHNT and CDR2 is YENEEA. The CDR3 loop is CASSLVSRRISYEQYF. Written as DNA, the CDR3 is TGTGCCAGCAGCTTAGTGTCTAGGAGAATCTCCTACGAGCAGTACTTC. Full variable domain (rest looked up from reference TRBV11-3 and TRBJ2-7): EAGVVQSPRYKIIEKKQPVAFWCNPISGHNTLYWYLQNLGQGPELLIRYENEEAVDDSQLPKDRFSAERLKGVDSTLKIQPAELGDSAVYLCASSLVSRRISYEQYFGPGTRLTVT.

This chain joins TRBV4-1 and TRBJ1-6; the D gene is possibly TRBD1 (5 bases). V dropped 0 bases and J dropped 8 bases, with 11 bases sitting between them. The CDR3 extends over 15 amino acids. Germline CDR1 and CDR2: MGHRA and YSYEKL. Here the CDR3 reads CASSQDGGVDSPLHF. CDR3 coding DNA: TGCGCCAGCAGCCAAGATGGGGGGGTGGATTCACCCCTCCACTTT.

V usage is TRBV12-5 and J usage is TRBJ2-1; weak D call: TRBD1 (6 bases). This CDR3 is built from 12 residues. Trimming cost V 1 base and J 15 bases, with 13 bases left between them. Germline V gene sequence: CDR1 LGHNT, CDR2 FRNRAP. The chain's CDR3 is CASGLAARGLFF. CDR3 coding DNA: TGTGCTAGTGGTTTGGCCGCCAGGGGCTTGTTCTTC.